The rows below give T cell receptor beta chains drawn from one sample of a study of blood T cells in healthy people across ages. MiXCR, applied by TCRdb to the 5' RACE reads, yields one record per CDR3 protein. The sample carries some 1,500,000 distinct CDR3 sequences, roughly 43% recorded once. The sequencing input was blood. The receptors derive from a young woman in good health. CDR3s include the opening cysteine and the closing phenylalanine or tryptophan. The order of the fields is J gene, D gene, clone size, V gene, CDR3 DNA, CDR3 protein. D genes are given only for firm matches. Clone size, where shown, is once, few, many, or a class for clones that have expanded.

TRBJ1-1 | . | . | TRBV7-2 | TGTGCCAGCAGCTTAGGACCGTTAAGCACTGAAGCTTTCTTT | CASSLGPLSTEAFF
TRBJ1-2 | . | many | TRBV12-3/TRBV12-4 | TGTGCCAGCAGCTTAGATAACTATGGCTACACCTTC | CASSLDNYGYTF
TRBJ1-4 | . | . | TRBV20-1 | TGCAGTGCTAGAGATCCACGACTTGAAAAACTGTTTTTT | CSARDPRLEKLFF
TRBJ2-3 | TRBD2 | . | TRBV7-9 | TGTGCCAGCAGGCCAACTAGCGGGAGGGTAGATACGCAGTATTTT | CASRPTSGRVDTQYF
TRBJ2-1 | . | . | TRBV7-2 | TGTGCCAGCAGCGTAGTAATTGAAAATGAGCAGTTCTTC | CASSVVIENEQFF
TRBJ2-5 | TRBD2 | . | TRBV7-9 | TGTGCCAGCAGCTTAGTCCGCGGGGGGGTCCAAGAGACCCAGTACTTC | CASSLVRGGVQETQYF
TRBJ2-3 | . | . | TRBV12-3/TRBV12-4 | TGTGCCAGCAGTTTGAGTCCGGGCAGATACGCGTATTTT | CASSLSPGRYAYF
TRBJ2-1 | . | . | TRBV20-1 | TGCAGTGCTAGAACAGGCTTCAATGAGCAGTTCTTC | CSARTGFNEQFF
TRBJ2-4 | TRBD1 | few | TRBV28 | TGTGCCAGCAGTTTGCCGGACAGGGGGCAAAACATTCAGTACTTC | CASSLPDRGQNIQYF
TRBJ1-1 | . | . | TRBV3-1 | TGTGCCAGCAGCCAAAGAGGGGTGGGCACTGAAGCTTTCTTT | CASSQRGVGTEAFF
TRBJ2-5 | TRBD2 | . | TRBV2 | TGTGCCAGCAATATCGAGATAGCTAGCGGGGGCCCGTTGGGGGAGACCCAGTACTTC | CASNIEIASGGPLGETQYF
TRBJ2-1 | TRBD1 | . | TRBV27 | TGTGCCAGCAGTTTAGGGGGACAGAAAGAGACCCAGTTCTTC | CASSLGGQKETQFF
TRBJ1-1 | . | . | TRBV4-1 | TGCGCCAGCAGCCAACCGGGACATACTAACACTGAAGCTTTCTTT | CASSQPGHTNTEAFF
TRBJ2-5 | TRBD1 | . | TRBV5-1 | TGCGCCAGCAGCCAGGGACAGGGGGCGAACAATCTCGAGACCCAGTACTTC | CASSQGQGANNLETQYF
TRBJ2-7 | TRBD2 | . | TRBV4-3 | TGCGCCAGCAGCCCTAGCGGGAGAGTGAATGAGCAGTACTTC | CASSPSGRVNEQYF
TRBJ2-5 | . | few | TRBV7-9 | TGTGCCAGCAGCCCCTGGGGTAGCGCAGAGACCCAGTACTTC | CASSPWGSAETQYF
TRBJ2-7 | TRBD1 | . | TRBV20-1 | TGCAGTGCTAGAGACACAGGGGTCTCCTACAATGAGCAGTACTTC | CSARDTGVSYNEQYF
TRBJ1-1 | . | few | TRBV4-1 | TGCGCCAGCAGCCAAGGATTGCGGCCGAACACTGAAGCTTTCTTT | CASSQGLRPNTEAFF
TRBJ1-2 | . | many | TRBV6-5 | TGTGCCAGCCGCCCCACCGTTTACTATGGCTACACCTTC | CASRPTVYYGYTF
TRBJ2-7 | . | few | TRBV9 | TGTACCAGCAGCGTAGCGAGACAGTCCTACGAGCAGTACTTC | CTSSVARQSYEQYF
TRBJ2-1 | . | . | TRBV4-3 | TGCGCCAGCAGCCAAGAGGGCTACTACAATGAGCAGTTCTTC | CASSQEGYYNEQFF
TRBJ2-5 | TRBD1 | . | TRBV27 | TGTGCCAGCAAACCTTGGGGGATGACAGGGGGAGAGACCCAGTACTTC | CASKPWGMTGGETQYF
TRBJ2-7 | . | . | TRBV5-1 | TGCGCCAGCAGCCTTCGAGTCCTATCCCTTTTCGCCGAGCAGTACTTC | CASSLRVLSLFAEQYF
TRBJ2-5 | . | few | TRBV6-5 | TGTGCCAGCAGTTATATCCGGGAGTCGGAGACCCAGTACTTC | CASSYIRESETQYF
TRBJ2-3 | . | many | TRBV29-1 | TGCAGCGTTGAAGGCCTAGCGTTAGATACGCAGTATTTT | CSVEGLALDTQYF
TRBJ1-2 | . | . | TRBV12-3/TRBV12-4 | TGTGCCAGCAGTCTGGGACTGGGCGTGGATGGCTACACCTTC | CASSLGLGVDGYTF
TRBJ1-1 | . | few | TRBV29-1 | TGCAGCGTTGGCCCTCTGATGAACACTGAAGCTTTCTTT | CSVGPLMNTEAFF
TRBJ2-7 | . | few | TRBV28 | TGTGCCAGCAGTAAGGCCAGCTCCTACGAGCAGTACTTC | CASSKASSYEQYF
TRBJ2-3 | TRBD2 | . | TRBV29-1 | TGCAGCGTTGAAGTAGCGGGGAGCAACACAGATACGCAGTATTTT | CSVEVAGSNTDTQYF
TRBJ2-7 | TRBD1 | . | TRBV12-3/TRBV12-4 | TGTGCCAGCAGCCTAGTTGGGACAGTCGTCTCCTACGAGCAGTACTTC | CASSLVGTVVSYEQYF
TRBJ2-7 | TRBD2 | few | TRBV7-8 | TGTGCCAGCAGCTTGCTTGCTAGCGGCTACGAGCAGTACTTC | CASSLLASGYEQYF
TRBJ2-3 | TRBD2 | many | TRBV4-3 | TGCGCCAGCAGCCAAGGTCTGGGAGGGGACACAGATACGCAGTATTTT | CASSQGLGGDTDTQYF
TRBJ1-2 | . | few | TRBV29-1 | TGCAGCGTTGAAGATAACTCCCAGAGGGATGGCTACACCTTC | CSVEDNSQRDGYTF
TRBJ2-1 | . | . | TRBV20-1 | TGCAGTGCTGCCGGCCGGGGGATAGGTTACAATGAGCAGTTCTTC | CSAAGRGIGYNEQFF
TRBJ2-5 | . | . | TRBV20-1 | TGCAGTGCTAGGACAGTCGGAGGGACACAAGAGACCCAGTACTTC | CSARTVGGTQETQYF
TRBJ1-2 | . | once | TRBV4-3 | TGCGCCAGCGGCCAAGATCCGTTAGACCGCAGCTATGGCTACACCTTC | CASGQDPLDRSYGYTF
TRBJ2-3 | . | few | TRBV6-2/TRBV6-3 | TGTGCCAGCATGGGCAGGATTTTCACAGATACGCAGTATTTT | CASMGRIFTDTQYF
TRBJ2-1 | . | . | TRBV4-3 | TGCGCCAGCAGCCAAGACCTGAGGTGGCAGGGGTCGTACAATGAGCAGTTCTTC | CASSQDLRWQGSYNEQFF
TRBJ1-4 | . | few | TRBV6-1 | TGTGCCAGCAGAGAAAAGGAAAAACTGTTTTTT | CASREKEKLFF
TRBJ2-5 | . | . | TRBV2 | TGTGCCAGCAAATCCTCTCTAGGGAACTACCAAGAGACCCAGTACTTC | CASKSSLGNYQETQYF
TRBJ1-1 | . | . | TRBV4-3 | TGCGCCAGCAGCCAAGAGCTAGGGCCATTTGAAGCTTTCTTT | CASSQELGPFEAFF
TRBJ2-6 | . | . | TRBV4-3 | TGCGCCAGCAGCCCGGCTGGGTTCATTTTCTCTGGGGCCAACGTCCTGACTTTC | CASSPAGFIFSGANVLTF
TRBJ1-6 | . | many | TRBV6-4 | TGTGCCAGCAGTGACGGGACGGATAATTCACCCCTCCACTTT | CASSDGTDNSPLHF
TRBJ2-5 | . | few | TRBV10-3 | TGTGCCATCAGTGTAGGGGGCCAAGAGACCCAGTACTTC | CAISVGGQETQYF
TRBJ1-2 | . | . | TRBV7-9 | TGTGCCAGCAGCTTTGGACAGACCGGCTACACCTTC | CASSFGQTGYTF
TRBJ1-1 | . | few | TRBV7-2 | TGTGCCAGCAGCTTCCAACAGGGCTCTGAAGCTTTCTTT | CASSFQQGSEAFF
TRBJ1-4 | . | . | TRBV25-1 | TGTGCCAGCAGGGACGACCGGGACGGGAATGAAAAACTGTTTTTT | CASRDDRDGNEKLFF
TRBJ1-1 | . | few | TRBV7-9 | TGTGCCAGCAGCGTCATACAGGGTGACGGAGACACTGAAGCTTTCTTT | CASSVIQGDGDTEAFF
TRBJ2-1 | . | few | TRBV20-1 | TGCAGTGCTAGAGAACCGGGACGACCCTACAATGAGCAGTTCTTC | CSAREPGRPYNEQFF
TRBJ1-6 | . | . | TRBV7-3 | TGTGCCAGCAGCTTAATGGCTCACAGCTATAATTCACCCCTCCACTTT | CASSLMAHSYNSPLHF
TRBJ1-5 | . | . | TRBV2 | TGTGCCAGCAGTGAAGGTAGTAGGGGTGGACAGCCCCAGCATTTT | CASSEGSRGGQPQHF
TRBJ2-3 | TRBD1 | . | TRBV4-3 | TGCGCCAGCAGCCTTTGGACAGGAAACACAGATACGCACTATTTT | CASSLWTGNTDTHYF